This T cell receptor beta chain emerged from a study of immune characterization of retroperitoneal liposarcoma. This clonotype was seen more than once but under ten times. The V gene's germline CDR1 is LGHNA and CDR2 YSLEER. The CDR3 totals 16 residues. Trimming shortened V by 0 bases and J by 2 bases, and 13 bases separated the two germline ends. TCRdb re-analysed the PCR reads in MiXCR, keeping a single row per CDR3 protein. Here the sample spans some 20,000 distinct CDR3 sequences, approximately 40% being singletons. The chain couples TRBV4-3 to TRBJ2-5; D is perhaps TRBD2 (5 bases). This sequence originates from a male donor with retroperitoneal liposarcoma. Sequencing was carried out using blood. CDR3 sequence reads: CASSQELRVLQETQYF. Written as DNA, the CDR3 is TGCGCCAGCAGCCAAGAATTGAGGGTGCTACAAGAGACCCAGTACTTC.